Each of the 14 T cell receptor beta chains below was sequenced from the same sample in a study of shared clonotypes between healthy human individuals. The assay was immunoSEQ multiplex PCR, and TCRdb's table has in-frame clones only and misses some. Of under 2.5 million clones listed, 85% to 95% were seen once; the top ten hold approximately 0.41%. Sample: naive CD4+ T cells from PBMCs. The subset was: CD45RA+ positively selected. These receptors were collected from a man between 18 and 35 years old in good health. Some clones in this sample may be carry-over from other donors' samples.

The chain joins TRBV7-9 to TRBJ1-1, with a weak D call TRBD1 (6 bases). The CDR3 sequence is 16 residues long. Trimming cost V 0 bases and J 0 bases, with 11 bases left between them. Germline V lookup: CDR1 SEHNR, CDR2 FQNEAQ (reference sequence). CDR3 DNA sequence: TGTGCCAGCAGCTTAGCGCAGGGGAAAATGAACACTGAAGCTTTCTTT. Encoded protein: CASSLAQGKMNTEAFF.

V and J are TRBV28 and TRBJ2-2; perhaps D is TRBD1 or TRBD2 (5 bases each). The V gene's germline CDR1 is MDHEN and CDR2 SYDVKM. The V and J ends lost 6 bases and 0 bases respectively, with 11 bases between them. The CDR3 contains 15 residues. CDR3 sequence: CASRGDKTNTGELFF. CDR3 coding DNA: TGTGCCAGCAGGGGGGATAAAACGAACACCGGGGAGCTGTTTTTT.

This chain connects TRBV9 to TRBJ1-3; possible D gene TRBD1, 5 bases. CDR3 length: 15 residues. Trimming took off 0 bases at V and 8 bases at J, with 15 bases between the two ends. Germline V CDR1 and CDR2: SGDLS, YYNGEE. This CDR3 is CASSVGTGGGDTIYF. CDR3 nucleotides: TGTGCCAGCAGCGTAGGAACAGGCGGGGGGGACACCATATATTTT.

This clone was counted between two and nine times. This specimen includes other DNA sequences encoding the same CDR3. The chain has TRBV18 and TRBJ2-5; D is uncertain. The germline gives CDR1 KGHSH, CDR2 LQKENI. The CDR3 is 11 residues long. Trimming pared 2 bases from V and 5 bases from J, leaving 3 bases between. CDR3 loop: CASSPDETQYF. Here the CDR3 DNA reads TGTGCCAGCTCACCAGACGAGACCCAGTACTTC. Full variable domain (outside the CDR3, taken from reference TRBV18 and TRBJ2-5): NAGVMQNPRHLVRRRGQEARLRCSPMKGHSHVYWYRQLPEEGLKFMVYLQKENIIDESGMPKERFSAEFPKEGPSILRIQQVVRGDSAAYFCASSPDETQYFGPGTRLLVL.

The V and J genes are TRBV28 and TRBJ2-1; 11 nucleotides match TRBD2. The V segment lost 7 bases and the J segment 2 bases; nucleotides outside the gene matches: 4. Germline V lookup: CDR1 MDHEN, CDR2 SYDVKM. The length of the CDR3 is 15 residues. The CDR3 coding sequence is TGTGCCAGCACCTCGACTAGCGGGGCCTACAATGAGCAGTTCTTC. It codes for CASTSTSGAYNEQFF.

Note on this clone: This CDR3 is also generated by other DNA sequences in the sample. The rearrangement links TRBV30 to TRBJ1-1, with unresolved D. The CDR3 sequence is 11 residues long. The germline gives CDR1 GTSNPN, CDR2 SVGIG (reference sequence). V was trimmed by 3 bases and J by 0 bases, leaving 2 bases between them. The CDR3 sequence is CAWSLNTEAFF. The CDR3 DNA is TGTGCCTGGAGCTTGAACACTGAAGCTTTCTTT. Supplemented by reference TRBV30 and TRBJ1-1, the full variable domain reads SQTIHQWPATLVQPVGSPLSLECTVEGTSNPNLYWYRQAAGRGLQLLFYSVGIGQISSEVPQNLSASRPQDRQFILSSKKLLLSDSGFYLCAWSLNTEAFFGQGTRLTVV.

The chain couples TRBV18 to TRBJ1-1; D possibly corresponds to TRBD1 (6 bases). Germline-derived CDR1 and CDR2 are KGHSH and LQKENI. The germline V and J ends were trimmed by 6 bases and 1 base, with 15 bases remaining between them. The CDR3 is made up of 15 amino acids. This CDR3 reads CASSPTQGRNTEAFF. CDR3 bases: TGTGCCAGCTCCCCCACACAGGGACGGAACACTGAAGCTTTCTTT.

The chain uses TRBV13 and TRBJ2-7; maybe TRBD2 (6 bases). The ends were cut back, 3 bases at V and 0 bases at J, with 9 bases in the middle. The CDR3 covers 14 residues. Germline CDR1 and CDR2: PRHDT and FYEKMQ (reference sequence). CDR3 in amino acids: CASSFRGISYEQYF. The CDR3, as DNA: TGTGCCAGCAGCTTCCGCGGGATCTCCTACGAGCAGTACTTC. Variable domain in full (rest from reference TRBV13 and TRBJ2-7): AAGVIQSPRHLIKEKRETATLKCYPIPRHDTVYWYQQGPGQDPQFLISFYEKMQSDKGSIPDRFSAQQFSDYHSELNMSSLELGDSALYFCASSFRGISYEQYFGPGTRLTVT.

This clone was observed once. J is TRBJ2-5 and V is TRBV7-9; D gene unclear. Trimming removed 1 base at V and 0 bases at J, with 15 bases between. This CDR3 is 17 amino acids long. Germline-derived CDR1 and CDR2 are SEHNR and FQNEAQ (reference sequence). The CDR3 protein is CASSLVRVLGYQETQYF. In DNA, the CDR3 is TGTGCCAGCAGCTTAGTAAGAGTACTCGGGTACCAAGAGACCCAGTACTTC.

The chain employs TRBV25-1 and TRBJ2-7, with a weak D call TRBD1 (6 bases). Germline lookup yields CDR1 MGHDK and CDR2 SYGVNS. V was cut by 3 bases and J by 4 bases, with 13 bases left in between. The CDR3 spans 14 residues. The CDR3 reads CASSDPGRGYEQYF. Written as DNA, the CDR3 is TGTGCCAGCAGTGACCCGGGCAGGGGATACGAGCAGTACTTC.

The table lists this clone with a few counts. V usage is TRBV20-1 and J usage is TRBJ2-7; 7 positions match TRBD1. The CDR3 loop spans 11 amino acids. Germline V lookup: CDR1 DFQATT, CDR2 SNEGSKA (reference sequence). V lost 6 bases and J lost 5; bases outside the gene matches: 4. CDR3 DNA: TGCAGTGCCCAGGGGGTGGACGAGCAGTACTTC. It is translated as CSAQGVDEQYF.

V usage is TRBV5-1 and J usage is TRBJ2-5; the D is unclear. Germline loops: CDR1 SGHRS, CDR2 YFSETQ. Deletions cut 7 bases from V and 3 bases from J, with 10 bases between. The CDR3 is 12 amino acids. CDR3 residues: CASPPKEETQYF. The DNA for the CDR3 is TGCGCCAGCCCCCCTAAGGAAGAGACCCAGTACTTC.

The chain carries TRBV29-1 and TRBJ1-2; TRBD1 matches at 7 bases. Germline V gene sequence: CDR1 SQVTM, CDR2 ANQGSEA. After removal of 4 bases from V and 4 bases from J, the junction contained 6 bases not matched to a gene. This CDR3 spans 13 amino acids. The chain's CDR3 is CSVGDSFLYGYTF. The CDR3 nucleotides are TGCAGCGTTGGGGACAGCTTTCTCTATGGCTACACCTTC.

The genes are TRBV7-2 and TRBJ2-1, with TRBD2 as a possible D gene (6 bases). This CDR3 is 15 amino acids long. Germline CDR1 SGHTA, CDR2 FQGNSA. V dropped 5 bases and J dropped 7 bases, with 18 bases sitting between them. This chain's CDR3 is CASSERDWTGNEQFF. In nucleotides, the CDR3 is TGTGCCAGCAGCGAACGGGACTGGACGGGAAATGAGCAGTTCTTC.